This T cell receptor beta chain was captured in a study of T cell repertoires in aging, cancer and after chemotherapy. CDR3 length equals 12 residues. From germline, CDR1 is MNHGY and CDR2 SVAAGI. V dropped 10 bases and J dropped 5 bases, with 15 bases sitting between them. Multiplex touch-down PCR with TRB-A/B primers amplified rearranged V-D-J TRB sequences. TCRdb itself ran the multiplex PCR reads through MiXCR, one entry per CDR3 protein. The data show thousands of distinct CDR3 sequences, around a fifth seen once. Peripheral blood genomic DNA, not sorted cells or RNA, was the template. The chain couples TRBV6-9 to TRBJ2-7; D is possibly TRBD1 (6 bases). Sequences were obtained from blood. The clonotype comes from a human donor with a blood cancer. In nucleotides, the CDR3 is TGTGCCACAGGGGAGCCGGGAAACGAGCAGTACTTC. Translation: CATGEPGNEQYF.